Detailed here is one T cell receptor (beta chain). This sample also contains other DNA sequences that code for the same CDR3. Some clones are missing from TCRdb's copy, which holds only in-frame ones; the method was immunoSEQ multiplex PCR. The sample has approximately 70,000 clones; around 83% are singletons. The germline V gene encodes CDR1 SNHLY and CDR2 FYNNEI. The germline V and J ends were trimmed by 1 base and 4 bases, with 4 bases remaining between them. This CDR3 comprises 12 residues. The data are from a study of T cell responses to AZD1222 COVID-19 vaccine. This clonotype originated in an adult in good health. The rearrangement joins TRBV2 to TRBJ1-2; no clear D gene. The sample consisted of peripheral blood, taken on day 0 of AZD1222 vaccination. The CDR3 sequence: CASSEGSYGYTF. CDR3 coding DNA: TGTGCCAGCAGTGAAGGAAGCTATGGCTACACCTTC.